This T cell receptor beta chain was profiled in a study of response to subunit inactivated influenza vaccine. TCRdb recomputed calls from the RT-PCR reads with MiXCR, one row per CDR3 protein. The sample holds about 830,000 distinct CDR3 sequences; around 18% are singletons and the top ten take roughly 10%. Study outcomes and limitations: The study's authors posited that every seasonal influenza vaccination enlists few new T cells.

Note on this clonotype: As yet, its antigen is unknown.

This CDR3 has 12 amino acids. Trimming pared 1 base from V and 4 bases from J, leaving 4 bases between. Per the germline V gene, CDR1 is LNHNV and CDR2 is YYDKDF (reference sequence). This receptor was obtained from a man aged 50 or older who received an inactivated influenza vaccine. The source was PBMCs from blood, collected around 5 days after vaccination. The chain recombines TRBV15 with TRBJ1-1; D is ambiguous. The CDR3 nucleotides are TGTGCCACCAGCAGAGGGTTCACTGAAGCTTTCTTT. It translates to CATSRGFTEAFF.